The 26 T cell receptor beta chains given below trace back to one sample, sequenced in a study of identical twins. TCRdb re-called the 5' RACE reads with MiXCR, one entry per CDR3 protein. The sample holds a few hundred thousand distinct CDR3 sequences, 9% to 10% seen once. These data were also filed under a second study, of yellow fever vaccine responses in identical twins.

The specimen was PBMCs. All receptors come from a woman aged 18-29 years in good health.

The V call is TRBV12-3 or TRBV12-4, the J call TRBJ2-7; D tentatively fits TRBD1 or TRBD2 (5 bases each). CDR3 length equals 13 residues. V was pared by 9 bases and J by 1 base, with 13 bases between. In DNA, the CDR3 is TGTGCCAGTAAAATGGGGGTTTCCTACGAGCAGTACTTC. Translated: CASKMGVSYEQYF.

This clonotype was seen a handful of times. The chain couples TRBV4-2 to TRBJ2-7, with D uncertain. This CDR3 has 16 amino acids. Germline CDR1 LGHNA, CDR2 YNFKEQ. V was pared by 1 base and J by 1 base, with 14 bases between. The CDR3 coding sequence is TGTGCCAGCAGCCAAGTCCAAGGGTCAACTTCCTACGAGCAGTACTTC. Protein: CASSQVQGSTSYEQYF.

A few counts support this clonotype. This chain links TRBV5-6 with TRBJ2-3; no clear D gene. Trimming took 4 bases from V and 2 from J, leaving 11 bases between them. Germline V gene lookup returns CDR1 SGHDT and CDR2 YYEEEE. The CDR3 has 14 amino acids. The CDR3 DNA is TGTGCCAGCAGCCCCCGGCTAGACACAGATACGCAGTATTTT. It is translated as CASSPRLDTDTQYF. Complete variable domain (other parts from reference TRBV5-6 and TRBJ2-3): DAGVTQSPTHLIKTRGQQVTLRCSPKSGHDTVSWYQQALGQGPQFIFQYYEEEERQRGNFPDRFSGHQFPNYSSELNVNALLLGDSALYLCASSPRLDTDTQYFGPGTRLTVL.

The table lists this clonotype with many counts. This chain links TRBV4-1 with TRBJ2-5, with D perhaps matching TRBD2 (5 bases). Germline CDR1 and CDR2: MGHRA and YSYEKL. V was shortened by 1 base and J by 2 bases, with 8 bases between the two germline ends. The CDR3 runs 14 residues. In nucleotides, the CDR3 is TGCGCCAGCAGCCAAGCCGGGATACAAGAGACCCAGTACTTC. Its protein is CASSQAGIQETQYF.

The genes are TRBV7-2 and TRBJ2-5; D tentatively fits TRBD1 or TRBD2 (6 bases each). There are 15 residues in the CDR3. The germline gives CDR1 SGHTA, CDR2 FQGNSA. Between the trimmed V and J ends, which lost 5 bases and 9 bases, there was a span of 22 bases. CDR3 sequence (DNA): TGTGCCAGCAGCGTATGGGGCGGGACAACGCAGCCCCAGTACTTC. It yields the protein CASSVWGGTTQPQYF.

The chain couples TRBV9 to TRBJ2-3; D is unclear. Germline V gene sequence: CDR1 SGDLS, CDR2 YYNGEE. Trimming stripped 0 bases from V and 4 bases from J, with 9 bases between. The CDR3 has 14 residues. DNA of the CDR3: TGTGCCAGCAGCGTAGAGCCGAATCCAGATACGCAGTATTTT. Protein product: CASSVEPNPDTQYF.

In this sample, this clonotype turned up many times. The rearrangement joins TRBV25-1 to TRBJ2-7, with a possible D match to TRBD2 (5 bases). The CDR3 sequence is 14 residues long. CDR1 is MGHDK, CDR2 SYGVNS, per germline. Between the trimmed V and J ends, which lost 2 bases and 7 bases, there was a span of 15 bases. CDR3 sequence reads: CASSEMRAVGEQYF. The CDR3 coding sequence is TGTGCCAGCAGTGAAATGCGGGCCGTGGGGGAGCAGTACTTC.

This CDR3 is CASSFSPAATNEKLFF. CDR3 DNA: TGTGCCAGCAGTTTCAGCCCGGCTGCAACTAATGAAAAACTGTTTTTT. The chain has TRBV28 and TRBJ1-4; D is unclear. Germline V gene lookup returns CDR1 MDHEN and CDR2 SYDVKM. The CDR3 has 16 residues. Trimming removed 3 bases from V and 0 bases from J, with 11 bases in between.

The genes are TRBV13 and TRBJ2-7; D ambiguous. The V gene lost 5 bases and the J gene lost 5 bases, with 10 bases spanning the gap. CDR1 and CDR2 from the germline V gene are PRHDT and FYEKMQ (reference sequence). The CDR3 is 12 residues long. This CDR3 reads CASSPSPHEQYF. In DNA, the CDR3 is TGTGCCAGCAGCCCGAGTCCCCACGAGCAGTACTTC.

This clonotype was counted at least ten times. The chain couples TRBV5-5 to TRBJ2-3; D gene ambiguous. V lost 3 bases and J lost 6, with 17 bases in between. The length of the CDR3 is 15 residues. CDR1 is SGHKS and CDR2 is YYEKEE in the germline V gene (reference sequence). In DNA, the CDR3 is TGTGCCAGCAGCTCCACTTCCCCCTCCCTCGATACGCAGTATTTT. Amino acid sequence: CASSSTSPSLDTQYF. Variable domain in full (rest from reference TRBV5-5 and TRBJ2-3): DAGVTQSPTHLIKTRGQQVTLRCSPISGHKSVSWYQQVLGQGPQFIFQYYEKEERGRGNFPDRFSARQFPNYSSELNVNALLLGDSALYLCASSSTSPSLDTQYFGPGTRLTVL.

The chain couples TRBV5-1 to TRBJ1-2; 7 nucleotides agree with TRBD1. The CDR3 sequence is 16 residues long. The germline gives CDR1 SGHRS, CDR2 YFSETQ. J was trimmed by 2 bases and V by 4 bases; bases with no gene match: 11. CDR3 residues: CASSPTGLLLNYGYTF. As DNA, the CDR3 is TGCGCCAGCAGCCCGACAGGGCTATTGCTCAACTATGGCTACACCTTC.

This clonotype has just a few counts. This chain joins TRBV10-3 and TRBJ1-2, with a possible D match to TRBD1 (5 bases). Germline V lookup: CDR1 ENHRY, CDR2 SYGVKD. V shed 3 bases and J shed 4 bases, with 12 bases lying between them. CDR3 size: 14 residues. The CDR3 here is CAISDPGLIYGYTF. The CDR3 nucleotides read TGTGCCATCAGTGACCCGGGACTTATCTATGGCTACACCTTC.

This clonotype has just a few counts. The chain couples TRBV5-1 to TRBJ2-7; no definite D call. Trimming removed 4 bases at V and 3 bases at J, with 11 bases between. The CDR3 is 13 residues long. Germline V gene sequence: CDR1 SGHRS, CDR2 YFSETQ. CDR3 region: CASSARLDYEQYF. The CDR3 bases are TGCGCCAGCAGCGCCCGGCTAGACTACGAGCAGTACTTC.

The table lists this clonotype with a few counts. The CDR3 DNA reads as TGTGCCAGCAGTTCCGGGACAGGGTTGTCACATGGCGGCGATGGCTACACCTTC. This codes for CASSSGTGLSHGGDGYTF. The chain carries TRBV6-2 or TRBV6-3 and TRBJ1-2; 9 positions agree with TRBD1. V trimming: 4 bases; J trimming: 6 bases; junction bases outside the gene matches: 18. This CDR3 region has 18 residues. The germline CDR1 and CDR2 sequences are MNHEY and SVGEGT.

There are many counts of this clonotype. A much more abundant neighbour one base away suggests this may be a read error. The genes are TRBV7-6 and TRBJ2-7; the match to TRBD2 covers 7 bases. The CDR3 consists of 13 residues. Germline V gene sequence: CDR1 SGHVS, CDR2 FNYEAQ. V lost 2 bases and J lost 2; bases outside the gene matches: 0. CDR3 coding DNA: TGTGCCAGCAGCTTAACTAGCGCCTACGAGCAGTACTTC. Amino acid sequence: CASSLTSAYEQYF.

The chain recombines TRBV27 with TRBJ2-1; D gene ambiguous. Trimming stripped 5 bases from V and 8 bases from J, with 19 bases between. The CDR3 runs 15 residues. Germline CDR1 reads MNHEY; CDR2 reads SMNVEV (reference sequence). For the CDR3, the DNA is TGTGCCAGCAGTCTGGACCCCTATAGCTGGGATGAGCAGTTCTTC. Its protein is CASSLDPYSWDEQFF.

This clonotype was recorded a few times. The J gene is TRBJ2-1, the V gene TRBV30; TRBD2 aligns across 13 bases. V lost 5 bases, J lost 5 bases, and 6 bases stayed unmatched. CDR3 length: 15 residues. The V gene's germline CDR1 is GTSNPN and CDR2 SVGIG (reference sequence). The CDR3 region has the DNA TGTGCCTGGTACCCCACTAGCGGGAGGGACAATGAGCAGTTCTTC. Translation gives CAWYPTSGRDNEQFF. The full variable domain, with the rest looked up from reference TRBV30 and TRBJ2-1, is SQTIHQWPATLVQPVGSPLSLECTVEGTSNPNLYWYRQAAGRGLQLLFYSVGIGQISSEVPQNLSASRPQDRQFILSSKKLLLSDSGFYLCAWYPTSGRDNEQFFGPGTRLTVL.

The chain couples TRBV20-1 to TRBJ1-2; D is unresolved. This CDR3 contains 11 residues. CDR1 DFQATT and CDR2 SNEGSKA come from the germline V gene (reference sequence). The V and J ends lost 6 bases and 1 base respectively, with 6 bases between them. CDR3 bases: TGCAGTGCCCCTAATAACTATGGCTACACCTTC. Translation: CSAPNNYGYTF.

This clonotype was seen a few times. The chain joins TRBV28 to TRBJ2-4, with 7 positions matching TRBD1. Germline lookup yields CDR1 MDHEN and CDR2 SYDVKM. This CDR3 region has 15 residues. The V and J ends lost 3 bases and 0 bases, in that order; junction bases with no gene match: 2. The CDR3 sequence: CASSFNRGAKNIQYF. DNA for the CDR3: TGTGCCAGCAGTTTTAACAGGGGAGCCAAAAACATTCAGTACTTC.

This clonotype was counted ten times or more. The chain employs TRBV5-1 and TRBJ2-7; TRBD1 aligns across 8 bases. Germline V gene sequence: CDR1 SGHRS, CDR2 YFSETQ. The junction had 5 bases not matched to a gene; V was cut back by 2 bases and J by 4 bases. The CDR3 runs to 14 residues. The CDR3 is CASSFGTGVYEQYF. The CDR3 DNA follows: TGCGCCAGCAGCTTCGGGACAGGCGTTTACGAGCAGTACTTC. The full variable domain, in which reference TRBV5-1 and TRBJ2-7 provide the parts outside the CDR3, is KAGVTQTPRYLIKTRGQQVTLSCSPISGHRSVSWYQQTPGQGLQFLFEYFSETQRNKGNFPGRFSGRQFSNSRSEMNVSTLELGDSALYLCASSFGTGVYEQYFGPGTRLTVT.

Ten or more counts support this clonotype. V usage is TRBV4-2 and J usage is TRBJ1-1; D gene uncertain. V lost 1 base and J lost 4, with 1 base in between. The germline CDR1 and CDR2 sequences are LGHNA and YNFKEQ. The length of the CDR3 is 11 residues. DNA for the CDR3: TGTGCCAGCAGCCAAGCCACTGAAGCTTTCTTT. Residues: CASSQATEAFF.

This clonotype was recorded many times. The chain is built from TRBV5-6 and TRBJ2-3; no definite D call. V was cut by 4 bases and J by 2 bases, with 14 bases left in between. CDR3 length: 15 residues. CDR1 SGHDT and CDR2 YYEEEE come from the germline V gene. This chain's CDR3 is CASSHNRRPTDTQYF. The CDR3 DNA sequence: TGTGCCAGCAGCCATAACAGAAGACCCACAGATACGCAGTATTTT.

The chain has TRBV11-2 and TRBJ2-2; D may be TRBD1 or TRBD2 (5 bases each). CDR1 is SGHAT and CDR2 is FQNNGV in the germline V gene. Deletions cut 6 bases from V and 0 bases from J, with 14 bases between. The CDR3 is made up of 16 amino acids. CDR3 residues: CASRKPGTSNTGELFF. CDR3 coding DNA: TGTGCCAGCAGGAAACCCGGGACGTCGAACACCGGGGAGCTGTTTTTT. The whole variable domain, remainder taken from reference TRBV11-2 and TRBJ2-2, is EAGVAQSPRYKIIEKRQSVAFWCNPISGHATLYWYQQILGQGPKLLIQFQNNGVVDDSQLPKDRFSAERLKGVDSTLKIQPAKLEDSAVYLCASRKPGTSNTGELFFGEGSRLTVL.

This clonotype turned up a few times. The CDR3 reads CASSYTPETQYF. CDR3 in DNA: TGTGCCAGCAGTTACACCCCGGAGACCCAGTACTTC. This sequence joins TRBV6-5 and TRBJ2-5; no reliable D call. CDR3 length: 12 residues. Germline V CDR1 and CDR2: MNHEY, SVGAGI. The V gene lost 2 bases and the J gene lost 5 bases, with 6 bases spanning the gap.

The V gene is TRBV6-5, the J gene TRBJ2-7; TRBD1 matches 9 bases. The ends lost 2 bases at V and 2 bases at J; junction bases unmatched: 7. Germline loops: CDR1 MNHEY, CDR2 SVGAGI. The CDR3 is 16 amino acids. This chain's CDR3 is CASSYPGQGLTYEQYF. Here the CDR3 DNA reads TGTGCCAGCAGTTACCCGGGACAGGGACTAACCTACGAGCAGTACTTC.

This clonotype appeared many times. V gene TRBV7-9 combines with J gene TRBJ2-7; possibly TRBD1 for D (5 bases). Looked up from germline, CDR1 is SEHNR and CDR2 is FQNEAQ (reference sequence). This CDR3 region has 13 residues. V was pared by 5 bases and J by 6 bases, with 14 bases between. The CDR3 DNA reads as TGTGCCAGCAGCCCAGGCTCAGGGTTCGAGCAGTACTTC. Its protein product is CASSPGSGFEQYF.